This T cell receptor (beta chain) was sequenced in a study of T cell responses to AZD1222 COVID-19 vaccine. General study results and limits: Females made up more of the donors, who were largely white British, and clonal diversity may have come out too low. Among spike-specific TCRs, nearly half reportedly target unmutated variant regions.

Profiled with immunoSEQ multiplex PCR; TCRdb holds only in-frame clones, not every one. The data hold 100,000 or so clones, with about nine tenths observed a single time. Notes on this clone: Antigen: not known.

Sequences were derived from peripheral blood, sampled on day 0 of AZD1222 vaccination. The sequence was collected from an adult in good health.

CDR3: CASSPDQGLAGSQETQYF. The CDR3 DNA follows: TGTGCCAGTAGTCCTGACCAAGGACTAGCGGGGAGCCAAGAGACCCAGTACTTC. The V and J genes are TRBV19 and TRBJ2-5; 12 bases agree with TRBD2. Per germline, CDR1 LNHDA and CDR2 SQIVND (reference sequence). The J segment lost 1 base and the V segment lost 5 bases, leaving 11 bases of the junction unmatched. The CDR3 sequence is 18 residues long.